This T cell receptor beta chain is drawn from a study of regulatory T cells in long-lasting Graves disease. From germline, CDR1 is SGHRS and CDR2 YFSETQ. V gave up 4 bases and J gave up 8 bases, with 15 bases separating them. The CDR3 sequence is 14 residues long. Study findings and constraints: TRBV28 was favored in persistent disease, as were TRBJ1-2 and TRBJ2-5. The TCR repertoire of persistent Graves' patients was less diverse than that of newly diagnosed ones.

The time point denotes: newly diagnosed GD, antithyroid drugs for less than 3 months. Construction of the TCR library relied on RNA isolated from PBMCs. This clonotype showed up just a few times. The antigen is undetermined. The authors built TCR beta libraries using iRepertoire HTBI primers and Arm-PCR of CDR3 regions. Each CDR3 protein is one row after TCRdb ran MiXCR on the multiplex PCR reads. The sample holds about 360,000 distinct CDR3 sequences, roughly 16% seen once. The same sample was also used in a study of T cells in Graves' hyperthyroidism and ophthalmopathy. Per that study: When the TCR CDR3 underwent first-round RT-PCR, the HTBI primer set was used. Researchers found most expanded thyroid clonotypes above 0.001 in blood as well.

The TCR sequence derives from a woman younger than 35 with Graves disease. The chain links TRBV5-1 to TRBJ1-4; unclear D gene. The sample consisted of peripheral blood mononuclear cells (PBMCs), taken at new diagnosis, from a patient treated with antithyroid drugs. DNA of the CDR3: TGCGCCAGCAGCCCCGGTCGAGGTGACGAAAAACTGTTTTTT. Translating gives CASSPGRGDEKLFF.